This T cell receptor beta chain emerged from a study of T-cell reconstitution after alpha-beta-depleted transplantation in children. Construction of the TCRbeta library involved unique molecular identifiers. Via MiXCR, TCRdb re-called the PCR reads, giving one row per CDR3 protein. The table records around 500,000 distinct CDR3 sequences, 20% to 25% of them present only once. There are a few counts of this clonotype. Germline CDR1 and CDR2: SGHRS and YFSETQ. Trimming took 2 bases from V and 0 from J; bases not matched to a gene: 12. The CDR3 contains 18 residues. Sample: PBMCs, mostly from graft donor cells, taken 360 days after TCRalphabeta/CD19-depleted stem cell transplant. The chain carries TRBV5-1 and TRBJ1-1; 8 bases match TRBD1. This sequence was found in a boy younger than two who had a stem cell transplant for acute myeloid leukemia, so the T cells may come from the graft donor. This CDR3 is CASSFGTGFLNMNTEAFF. CDR3 nucleotide sequence: TGCGCCAGCAGCTTCGGGACAGGCTTTCTGAATATGAACACTGAAGCTTTCTTT.